Listed below are T cell receptor beta chains from one sample, sequenced in a study of human T cells and chemical hapten exposure. TCRdb itself ran the RACE reads through MiXCR, one entry per CDR3 protein. The repertoire holds 350,000 to 400,000 distinct CDR3 sequences, with 5% to 6.5% as singletons. The source was whole blood, collected in connection with sensitization to the hapten diphenylcyclopropenone (DPC). The receptor set was obtained from a woman in her forties or fifties with alopecia areata. Some clones in this sample may be carry-over from other donors' samples. CDR3s include the opening cysteine and the closing phenylalanine or tryptophan. A D gene is named only where the DNA matches it firmly. The size of a clone is reported for some rows only, either as once, few or many, or as a class for expanded clones.

J gene	clone size	V gene	D gene	CDR3 DNA	CDR3 protein
TRBJ1-1	many	TRBV29-1	.	TGCAGCGCGTTTAGCACTGAAGCTTTCTTT	CSAFSTEAFF
TRBJ1-2	few	TRBV24-1	TRBD1	TGTGCCACCAGTGATCCGGGACAGGGCTTCTATGGCTACACCTTC	CATSDPGQGFYGYTF
TRBJ2-7	few	TRBV5-5	TRBD1	TGTGCCAGCAGCCCCGGGACAGGGGGAACCTACGAGCAGTACTTC	CASSPGTGGTYEQYF
TRBJ2-3	few	TRBV20-1	.	TGCAGTGCTTGGCCTCCAGATACGCAGTATTTT	CSAWPPDTQYF
TRBJ1-1	.	TRBV12-3/TRBV12-4	TRBD1	TGTGCCAGCACCTCGACAGGGGGCCTGAACACTGAAGCTTTCTTT	CASTSTGGLNTEAFF
TRBJ1-1	.	TRBV9	.	TGTGCCAGCAGCGTAGAAGCGTCCCGGGGCACTGAAGCTTTCTTT	CASSVEASRGTEAFF
TRBJ2-1	few	TRBV3-1	TRBD2	TGTGCCAGCAGCCCCTACCTAACTAGCGGGAGGGGCAATGAGCAGTTCTTC	CASSPYLTSGRGNEQFF
TRBJ2-1	many	TRBV29-1	.	TGCAGCGTTGAAGCCAACAGGGAACACTACAATGAGCAGTTCTTC	CSVEANREHYNEQFF
TRBJ2-3	many	TRBV20-1	.	TGCAGTGGTGTCACTGACACAGATACGCAGTATTTT	CSGVTDTDTQYF
TRBJ2-1	few	TRBV19	.	TGTGCCAGTAGTACCCGGCCAGGTCCCTGGGAGCAGTTCTTC	CASSTRPGPWEQFF
TRBJ2-5	.	TRBV9	.	TGTGCCAGCAGCCCCAAGGTGGGGGCCTTACATCAAGAGACCCAGTACTTC	CASSPKVGALHQETQYF
TRBJ1-2	.	TRBV5-1	TRBD1	TGCGCCAGCAGCTATACTACAGGGGGCGGTGGCTACACCTTC	CASSYTTGGGGYTF
TRBJ1-5	many	TRBV7-3	.	TGTGCCAGCAGCTTAAGGGGGTTATGTAAGCCCCAGCATTTT	CASSLRGLCKPQHF
TRBJ1-1	many	TRBV6-6	.	TGTGCCAGCAGTCTAGGGTGGCAGGAGAACACTGAAGCTTTCTTT	CASSLGWQENTEAFF
TRBJ1-5	few	TRBV5-1	TRBD1	TGCGCCAGCAGCCTCCCGGGACAGGGAGATAGCAATCAGCCCCAGCATTTT	CASSLPGQGDSNQPQHF
TRBJ2-5	many	TRBV9	.	TGTGCCAGCAGCGTAGGTAGGCCCCAAGAGACCCAGTACTTC	CASSVGRPQETQYF
TRBJ2-7	few	TRBV28	TRBD2	TGTGCCACTGTAGCGGGAGTGAGAGGGTACGAGCAGTACTTC	CATVAGVRGYEQYF
TRBJ1-6	many	TRBV30	TRBD1	TGTGCCGGACAGGGGGTCTATAATTCACCCCTCCACTTT	CAGQGVYNSPLHF
TRBJ1-3	.	TRBV7-8	.	TGTGCCAGCACCCCCCGACTAAACACCATATATTTT	CASTPRLNTIYF
TRBJ1-5	.	TRBV29-1	.	TGCAGCGTTGCGCAGAGCAATCAGCCCCAGCATTTT	CSVAQSNQPQHF
TRBJ2-6	.	TRBV18	TRBD1	TGTGCCAGCTCACCTCTGGGACAGGGGACCCTACCTGGGGCCAACGTCCTGACTTTC	CASSPLGQGTLPGANVLTF
TRBJ2-5	many	TRBV12-3/TRBV12-4	.	TGTGCCAGCAGTTCCTTAGGGGTGGGAGAGACCCAGTACTTC	CASSSLGVGETQYF
TRBJ2-1	many	TRBV10-3	TRBD2	TGTGCCATCAGTGAGTCAAGGCAGGGAGGGGACAATGAGCAGTTCTTC	CAISESRQGGDNEQFF
TRBJ2-7	few	TRBV21-1	.	TGTGCCAGCAGCAAAGTTATGCGGGGGGCAGAAGAAGAGCAGTACTTC	CASSKVMRGAEEEQYF
TRBJ2-3	few	TRBV6-1	.	TGTGCCAGCAGTACCTACCCAGGGGGGAGGGGGGGCACAGATACGCAGTATTTT	CASSTYPGGRGGTDTQYF
TRBJ2-2	.	TRBV5-4	.	TGTGCCAGCAGCTTAGAGACCGTCCTCGGATCCAACACCGGGGAGCTGTTTTTT	CASSLETVLGSNTGELFF
TRBJ1-1	few	TRBV28	.	TGTGCCAGCAGTCGCCCACAGAACACTGAAGCTTTCTTT	CASSRPQNTEAFF
TRBJ1-2	many	TRBV4-1	.	TGCGCCAGCAGCCAAGTAGGGCAGTATGGCTACACCTTC	CASSQVGQYGYTF
TRBJ1-1	few	TRBV20-1	.	TGCAGAGCTTTTCTAGGGGCGGGGAACGCTGAAGCTTTCTTT	CRAFLGAGNAEAFF
TRBJ2-3	many	TRBV12-3/TRBV12-4	.	TGTGCCAGCAGTTTACCGGGGGCCCTTGGCACAGATACGCAGTATTTT	CASSLPGALGTDTQYF
TRBJ1-1	few	TRBV6-1	TRBD1	TGTGCCAGCAGTACCGGGACAGGTCACCTGAACACTGAAGCTTTCTTT	CASSTGTGHLNTEAFF
TRBJ1-1	.	TRBV6-6	.	TGTGCCAGCAGTTACTCGCCCCAAATGAACACTGAAGCTTTCTTT	CASSYSPQMNTEAFF